One and the same sample provided the 24 T cell receptor beta chains below, sequenced in a study of blood T cell repertoires in COVID-19. Repertoires were generated with immunoSEQ multiplex PCR, while TCRdb's copy carries only in-frame clones and drops some. Here the sample spans 410,000 or so clones, around 86% being singletons. Sequenced material: peripheral blood. The receptors come from a woman aged 25 to 39 with active or convalescent COVID-19.

The rearrangement joins TRBV11-2 to TRBJ2-1; possibly TRBD1 for D (6 bases). Germline assignment: CDR1 SGHAT and CDR2 FQNNGV. Trimming cost V 5 bases and J 7 bases, with 12 bases left between them. The CDR3 runs 13 residues. DNA of the CDR3: TGTGCCAGCAGCGGGGGCGGTACAAATGAGCAGTTCTTC. Encoded protein: CASSGGGTNEQFF.

The chain combines TRBV6-5 with TRBJ2-7, with a possible D match to TRBD1 (5 bases). Germline loops: CDR1 MNHEY, CDR2 SVGAGI. This CDR3 contains 14 residues. V was pared by 6 bases and J by 1 base, with 13 bases between. In DNA, the CDR3 is TGTGCCAGCAGCGACAGTGGCTCTTCCTACGAGCAGTACTTC. As protein: CASSDSGSSYEQYF.

The chain links TRBV18 to TRBJ1-4; D gene unclear. V was trimmed by 8 bases and J by 4 bases, leaving 11 bases between them. CDR1 is KGHSH and CDR2 is LQKENI in the germline V gene. The CDR3 covers 13 residues. CDR3 protein: CASRTRDNEKLFF. Here the CDR3 DNA reads TGTGCCAGCCGGACGCGGGATAATGAAAAACTGTTTTTT.

The chain has TRBV11-2 and TRBJ2-2; 7 nucleotides align to TRBD2. With 5 bases clipped from V and 4 bases from J, the junction kept 16 bases outside the gene matches. This CDR3 comprises 18 residues. Per the germline V gene, CDR1 is SGHAT and CDR2 is FQNNGV. This CDR3 reads CASSHSGGGMGVTGELFF. DNA of the CDR3: TGTGCCAGCAGCCACTCGGGGGGAGGTATGGGTGTCACCGGGGAGCTGTTTTTT.

DNA for the CDR3: TGCAGCGTTGCAGCTAGCGGGTTGGAGACCCAGTACTTC. Translation: CSVAASGLETQYF. The rearrangement uses TRBV29-1 and TRBJ2-5; 8 nucleotides line up with TRBD2. The CDR3 covers 13 residues. V lost 4 bases to trimming and J lost 5 bases; unmatched junction nucleotides: 6. Germline V CDR1 and CDR2: SQVTM, ANQGSEA.

This clone was recorded once. The genes are TRBV2 and TRBJ2-7; tentative D call: TRBD2 (5 bases). V lost 4 bases and J 3 bases, leaving 7 bases between the germline ends. There are 12 residues in the CDR3. Germline CDR1 SNHLY, CDR2 FYNNEI. As DNA, the CDR3 is TGTGCCAGCAGTGGCGAGGGCTACGAGCAGTACTTC. Translating gives CASSGEGYEQYF.

The V and J genes are TRBV7-8 and TRBJ2-3; 9 nucleotides align to TRBD1. CDR3 size: 13 residues. Germline trimming cut 5 bases from V and 13 bases from J; bases unmatched to any gene: 10. CDR1 is SGHVS, CDR2 FQNEAQ, per germline. This chain's CDR3 is CASSVGGTGTEYF. The CDR3 DNA is TGTGCCAGCAGCGTGGGGGGGACAGGGACAGAGTATTTT.

The rearrangement joins TRBV3-1 (or the pseudogene TRBV3-2) to TRBJ2-1; 11 bases are shared with TRBD2. Germline V gene lookup returns CDR1 LGHDT and CDR2 YNNKEL (reference sequence). Losses at the gene ends were 6 bases for V and 4 bases for J; bases not matched to a gene: 8. The CDR3 totals 16 residues. CDR3 DNA sequence: TGTGCCAGCAGTCCAGCCGGGACTAGCGGTTACAATGAGCAGTTCTTC. Amino acid sequence: CASSPAGTSGYNEQFF.

The chain has TRBV28 and TRBJ2-6; TRBD2 might be the D (7 bases). V shed 6 bases and J shed 8 bases, with 14 bases lying between them. This CDR3 region has 14 residues. Looked up from germline, CDR1 is MDHEN and CDR2 is SYDVKM. CDR3 sequence reads: CASSSPGGPNVLTF. CDR3 bases: TGTGCCAGCAGCTCCCCCGGGGGGCCCAACGTCCTGACTTTC.

The table lists this clone with a few counts. A read error may account for a junction end that differs from germline. This rearrangement joins TRBV3-1 (or the pseudogene TRBV3-2) to TRBJ2-7; D remains unclear. CDR3 length: 12 residues. Germline V gives CDR1 LGHDT, CDR2 YNNKEL (reference sequence). This chain's CDR3 is CASSRNSHEQYF. The CDR3 DNA reads as TGTGCCAGCAGCCGTAACTCCCACGAGCAGTACTTC.

Regarding this clone: The junction departs from germline at one end; a sequencing error may be responsible. The chain carries TRBV10-3 and TRBJ1-1; weak D call: TRBD1 (5 bases). The germline CDR1 and CDR2 sequences are ENHRY and SYGVKD. This CDR3 has 14 residues. The CDR3 DNA reads TGTGCCATCAATGAGGGGCAGGGTCAGGATGAAGCTTTCTTT. This gives the protein CAINEGQGQDEAFF.

CDR3 DNA: TGTGCCAGCAGGCCCACGACAGAGTATAATTCACCCCTCCACTTT. Translation gives CASRPTTEYNSPLHF. The chain is built from TRBV6-5 and TRBJ1-6; a weak D match, TRBD1 (5 bases). The CDR3 totals 15 residues. The germline V gene encodes CDR1 MNHEY and CDR2 SVGAGI. V gave up 6 bases and J gave up 4 bases, with 13 bases separating them.

This chain uses TRBV7-9 with TRBJ1-6; 8 bases match TRBD1. Germline values: CDR1 SEHNR, CDR2 FQNEAQ (reference sequence). Unmatched junction bases numbered 5, after V lost 5 bases and J lost 5 bases. The CDR3 runs to 15 residues. CDR3 amino acids: CASSATGGNNSPLHF. CDR3 coding DNA: TGTGCCAGCAGCGCCACAGGGGGTAATAATTCACCCCTCCACTTT.

This clone was seen repeatedly, ten times or more. The chain couples TRBV7-9 to TRBJ1-3; perhaps TRBD1 as D (5 bases). Trimming took 5 bases from V and 0 from J, leaving 8 bases between them. The V gene's germline CDR1 is SEHNR and CDR2 FQNEAQ (reference sequence). The CDR3 is made up of 14 amino acids. This CDR3 is CASSQGFSGNTIYF. CDR3 sequence (DNA): TGTGCCAGCAGCCAGGGTTTCTCTGGAAACACCATATATTTT.

Here the CDR3 reads CASSRSGLDDTQYF. CDR3 DNA sequence: TGTGCCAGCAGCCGTAGCGGGCTCGACGATACGCAGTATTTT. V is TRBV3-1 (or the pseudogene TRBV3-2) and J is TRBJ2-3, with TRBD2 matching over 7 bases. This CDR3 is 14 amino acids long. Germline CDR1 reads LGHDT; CDR2 reads YNNKEL (reference sequence). V trimming: 4 bases; J trimming: 6 bases; junction bases outside the gene matches: 7.

The rearrangement uses TRBV18 and TRBJ2-1, with D perhaps matching TRBD1 (7 bases). The V gene lost 2 bases and the J gene lost 2 bases, with 10 bases spanning the gap. CDR3 length: 15 amino acids. The germline gives CDR1 KGHSH, CDR2 LQKENI. This chain's CDR3 is CASSPGGGAYNEQFF. The CDR3 nucleotides read TGTGCCAGCTCACCAGGAGGGGGCGCCTACAATGAGCAGTTCTTC.

The chain has TRBV2 and TRBJ1-5; D is ambiguous. CDR1 is SNHLY, CDR2 FYNNEI, per germline. The V gene lost 11 bases and the J gene lost 7 bases, with 15 bases spanning the gap. The CDR3 runs 12 residues. CDR3 nucleotide sequence: TGTGCCGGCACTCCGGGGAGGCAGCCCCAGCATTTT. Its translation: CAGTPGRQPQHF.

This clone came up a few times. J is TRBJ2-5 and V is TRBV5-6; D is perhaps TRBD2 (6 bases). CDR1 and CDR2 from the germline V gene are SGHDT and YYEEEE. Between the trimmed V and J ends, which lost 1 base and 4 bases, there was a span of 11 bases. The CDR3 loop spans 14 amino acids. The CDR3 DNA reads as TGTGCCAGCAGCTTGAATGGAGCGGGAGAGACCCAGTACTTC. It specifies CASSLNGAGETQYF.

The chain links TRBV5-6 to TRBJ1-6; 7 nucleotides line up with TRBD1. Per the germline V gene, CDR1 is SGHDT and CDR2 is YYEEEE. This CDR3 has 17 amino acids. Trimming at V came to 3 bases and at J to 0 bases, leaving 6 bases not matched to a gene. CDR3 DNA: TGTGCCAGCAGCTCGCTACAGGGGAGCTCCTATAATTCACCCCTCCACTTT. This encodes CASSSLQGSSYNSPLHF.

This sequence joins TRBV11-3 and TRBJ2-3, with 10 bases that match TRBD2. The CDR3 is 19 amino acids. V lost 5 bases, J lost 0 bases, and 14 bases stayed unmatched. Germline V CDR1 and CDR2: SGHNT, YENEEA. This CDR3 is CASSPTFPGLAPSTDTQYF. The CDR3 DNA reads as TGTGCCAGCAGCCCGACCTTCCCGGGACTAGCGCCCAGCACAGATACGCAGTATTTT.

The chain has TRBV7-9 and TRBJ2-7; 12 bases agree with TRBD2. Trimming cost V 4 bases and J 6 bases; bases outside gene matches: 7. CDR1 SEHNR and CDR2 FQNEAQ come from the germline V gene (reference sequence). This CDR3 is built from 15 residues. CDR3 sequence: CASSSELAGGGEQYF. The CDR3 coding sequence is TGTGCCAGCAGCTCGGAACTAGCGGGAGGCGGCGAGCAGTACTTC.

This clone was found once. This sequence joins TRBV29-1 and TRBJ2-3; possibly TRBD2 for D (6 bases). CDR1 is SQVTM, CDR2 ANQGSEA, per germline. CDR3 size: 15 residues. The V end lost 3 bases, the J end lost 4 bases, and 17 bases lay between the germline ends. CDR3 nucleotide sequence: TGCAGCGTTGACAGACCGGACCGCGGGGCAGATACGCAGTATTTT. It yields the protein CSVDRPDRGADTQYF.

The chain is built from TRBV7-9 and TRBJ1-3, with D possibly TRBD1 on 5 matching bases. The CDR3 is 14 residues long. The V end was cut by 5 bases, the J end by 2 bases, with 10 bases between. Looked up from germline, CDR1 is SEHNR and CDR2 is FQNEAQ (reference sequence). The CDR3: CASSEGGAGNTIYF. For the CDR3, the DNA is TGTGCCAGCAGCGAAGGAGGGGCTGGAAACACCATATATTTT.

V usage is TRBV19 and J usage is TRBJ1-4; 10 nucleotides line up with TRBD1. CDR3 length: 16 amino acids. V shed 6 bases and J 3 bases; nucleotides not matched to a gene: 7. Germline V gene sequence: CDR1 LNHDA, CDR2 SQIVND (reference sequence). In DNA form, the CDR3 reads TGTGCCAGTAGCTCTAGAGGACAGGGGGCTAATGAAAAACTGTTTTTT. The encoded protein is CASSSRGQGANEKLFF.